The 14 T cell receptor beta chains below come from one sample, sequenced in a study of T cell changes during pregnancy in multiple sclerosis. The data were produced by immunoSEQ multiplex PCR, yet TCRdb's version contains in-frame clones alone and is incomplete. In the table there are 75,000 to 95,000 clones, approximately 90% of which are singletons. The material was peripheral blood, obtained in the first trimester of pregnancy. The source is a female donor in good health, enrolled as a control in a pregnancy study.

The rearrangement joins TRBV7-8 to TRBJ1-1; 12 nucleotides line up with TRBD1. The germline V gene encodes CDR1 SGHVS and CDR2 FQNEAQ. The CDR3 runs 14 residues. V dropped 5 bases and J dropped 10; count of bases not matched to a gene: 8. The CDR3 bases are TGTGCCAGCAGCCCCGGGACAGGGGGCAGGGTAGCTTTCTTT. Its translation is CASSPGTGGRVAFF.

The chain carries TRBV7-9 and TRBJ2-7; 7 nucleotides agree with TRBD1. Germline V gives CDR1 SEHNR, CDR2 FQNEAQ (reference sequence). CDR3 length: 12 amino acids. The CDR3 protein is CATRGGTYEQYF. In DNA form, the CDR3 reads TGTGCTACCCGAGGGGGCACATACGAGCAGTACTTC.

The chain's CDR3 is CASSLLGRGDTQYF. In DNA form, the CDR3 reads TGTGCCAGCAGCTTACTTGGAAGGGGCGATACGCAGTATTTT. The rearrangement uses TRBV7-8 and TRBJ2-3; the D gene is possibly TRBD1 (5 bases). Germline assignment: CDR1 SGHVS and CDR2 FQNEAQ. Trimming took off 2 bases at V and 6 bases at J, with 12 bases between the two ends. The CDR3 has 14 residues.

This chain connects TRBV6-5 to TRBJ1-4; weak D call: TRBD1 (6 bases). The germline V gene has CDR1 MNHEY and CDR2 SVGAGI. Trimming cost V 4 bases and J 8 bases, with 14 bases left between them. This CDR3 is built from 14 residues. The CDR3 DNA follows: TGTGCCAGCAGTTCTCAGGGGCAGGAAGAAAAACTGTTTTTT. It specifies CASSSQGQEEKLFF.

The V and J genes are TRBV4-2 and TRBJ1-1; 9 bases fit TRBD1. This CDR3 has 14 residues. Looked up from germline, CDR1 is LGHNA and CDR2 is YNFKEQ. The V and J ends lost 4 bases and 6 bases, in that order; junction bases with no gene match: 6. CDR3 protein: CASSPTGGLPEAFF. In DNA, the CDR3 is TGTGCCAGCAGCCCTACAGGGGGCCTGCCTGAAGCTTTCTTT.

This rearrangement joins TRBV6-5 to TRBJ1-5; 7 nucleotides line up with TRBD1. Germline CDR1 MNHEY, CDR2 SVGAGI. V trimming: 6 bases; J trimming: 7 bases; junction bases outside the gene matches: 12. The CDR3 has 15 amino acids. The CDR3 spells CASSLGGGLGQPQHF. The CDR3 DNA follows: TGTGCCAGCAGCCTAGGAGGGGGCCTTGGCCAGCCCCAGCATTTT.

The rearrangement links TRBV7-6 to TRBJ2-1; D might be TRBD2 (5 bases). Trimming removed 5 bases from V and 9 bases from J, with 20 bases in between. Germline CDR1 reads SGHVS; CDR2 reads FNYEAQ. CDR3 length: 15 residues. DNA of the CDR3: TGTGCCAGCAGCGCATGGGAGACCACCTCCTCTGAGCAGTTCTTC. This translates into CASSAWETTSSEQFF.

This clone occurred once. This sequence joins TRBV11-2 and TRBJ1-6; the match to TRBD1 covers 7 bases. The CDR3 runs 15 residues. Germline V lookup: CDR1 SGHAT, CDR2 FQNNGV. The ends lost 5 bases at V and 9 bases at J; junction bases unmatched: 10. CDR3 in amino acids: CASSPKGAGISPLHF. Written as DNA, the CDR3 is TGTGCCAGCAGCCCAAAGGGGGCAGGTATTTCACCCCTCCACTTT.

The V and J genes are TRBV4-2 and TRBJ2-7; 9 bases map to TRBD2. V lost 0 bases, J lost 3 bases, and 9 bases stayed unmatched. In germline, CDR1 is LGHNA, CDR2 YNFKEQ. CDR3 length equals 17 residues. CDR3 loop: CASSQEGEGAGGYEQYF. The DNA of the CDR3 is TGTGCCAGCAGCCAAGAAGGGGAGGGAGCGGGGGGCTACGAGCAGTACTTC.

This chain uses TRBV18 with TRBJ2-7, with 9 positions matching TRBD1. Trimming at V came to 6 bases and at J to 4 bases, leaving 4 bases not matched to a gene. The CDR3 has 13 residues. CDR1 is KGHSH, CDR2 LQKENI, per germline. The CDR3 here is CASSTTGGYEQYF. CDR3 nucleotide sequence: TGTGCCAGCTCTACGACAGGGGGTTACGAGCAGTACTTC.

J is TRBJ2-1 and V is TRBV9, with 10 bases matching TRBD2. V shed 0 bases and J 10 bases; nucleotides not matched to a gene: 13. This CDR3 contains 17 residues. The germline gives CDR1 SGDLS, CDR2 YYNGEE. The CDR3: CASSVAPAGTSVFEQFF. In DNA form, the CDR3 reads TGTGCCAGCAGCGTAGCTCCTGCCGGGACTAGCGTGTTCGAGCAGTTCTTC.

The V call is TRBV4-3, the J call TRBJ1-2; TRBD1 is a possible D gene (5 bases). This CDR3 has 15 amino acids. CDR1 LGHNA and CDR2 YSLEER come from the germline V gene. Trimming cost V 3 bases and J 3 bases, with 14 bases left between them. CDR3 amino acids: CASSQAVGLYYGYTF. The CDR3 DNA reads TGCGCCAGCAGCCAGGCGGTGGGACTTTACTATGGCTACACCTTC.

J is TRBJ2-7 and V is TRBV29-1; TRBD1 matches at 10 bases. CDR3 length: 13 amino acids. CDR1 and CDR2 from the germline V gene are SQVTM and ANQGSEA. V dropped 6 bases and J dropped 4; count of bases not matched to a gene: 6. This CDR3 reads CSVGDRGPYEQYF. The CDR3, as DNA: TGCAGCGTGGGGGACAGGGGCCCTTACGAGCAGTACTTC.

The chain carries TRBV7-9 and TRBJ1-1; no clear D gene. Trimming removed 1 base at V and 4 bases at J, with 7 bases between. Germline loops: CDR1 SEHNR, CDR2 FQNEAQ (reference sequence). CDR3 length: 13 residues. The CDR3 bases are TGTGCCAGCAGCTTAGTCGGGTCCACTGAAGCTTTCTTT. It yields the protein CASSLVGSTEAFF.